This passage covers 5 T cell receptor beta chains from one sample sequenced in a study of CXCR3-negative and CXCR3-positive naive CD8 T cells. 5' RACE that incorporated UMI labels was used to prepare the TRB cDNA libraries. TCRdb reprocessed the 5' RACE reads and keeps a single row for each CDR3 protein, giving no DNA. The sample includes around 60,000 distinct CDR3 sequences. No antigen has been assigned to these receptors. Whole-study results and caveats: Against CXCR3-negative naive cells, CXCR3-positive naive cells showed more hydrophobic TRB CDR3s.

The sequenced material came from naive CXCR3+ CD8+ T cells from blood. Subset given: CD45RO-CCR7+CD27+CD95- naive CD8+ T cells expressing CXCR3 (TNR3+). The receptors shown here come from a human donor in good health. Some clones in this sample may be carry-over from other donors' samples.

This sequence joins TRBV15 and TRBJ2-2; TCRdb calls TRBD2, which cannot be checked without DNA. The CDR3 runs 13 residues. Germline values: CDR1 LNHNV, CDR2 YYDKDF (reference sequence). The CDR3 is CAVRQGNTGELFF.

The chain links TRBV29-1 to TRBJ2-7; TCRdb returns TRBD1, unconfirmable since there is no DNA. This CDR3 contains 13 residues. Germline CDR1 and CDR2: SQVTM and ANQGSEA. The CDR3: CSVEWDRGDEQYF.

The V call is TRBV12-3 or TRBV12-4, the J call TRBJ1-1; TCRdb lists TRBD1, though no DNA is available to test this call. This CDR3 contains 14 residues. Here the CDR3 reads CASSLGGWDTEAFF.

V usage is TRBV12-3 or TRBV12-4 and J usage is TRBJ2-1; without DNA, the TCRdb call of TRBD1 cannot be checked. The CDR3 covers 13 residues. CDR3 amino acids: CASSLALRDEQFF.

This chain's CDR3 is CASSGPRDFQETQYF. The rearrangement joins TRBV14 to TRBJ2-5; absent DNA, TCRdb's TRBD2 call cannot be checked. The CDR3 sequence is 15 residues long. Germline lookup yields CDR1 SGHDN and CDR2 FVKESK. Drawing the rest from reference TRBV14 and TRBJ2-5, the complete variable domain is EAGVTQFPSHSVIEKGQTVTLRCDPISGHDNLYWYRRVMGKEIKFLLHFVKESKQDESGMPNNRFLAERTGGTYSTLKVQPAELEDSGVYFCASSGPRDFQETQYFGPGTRLLVL.